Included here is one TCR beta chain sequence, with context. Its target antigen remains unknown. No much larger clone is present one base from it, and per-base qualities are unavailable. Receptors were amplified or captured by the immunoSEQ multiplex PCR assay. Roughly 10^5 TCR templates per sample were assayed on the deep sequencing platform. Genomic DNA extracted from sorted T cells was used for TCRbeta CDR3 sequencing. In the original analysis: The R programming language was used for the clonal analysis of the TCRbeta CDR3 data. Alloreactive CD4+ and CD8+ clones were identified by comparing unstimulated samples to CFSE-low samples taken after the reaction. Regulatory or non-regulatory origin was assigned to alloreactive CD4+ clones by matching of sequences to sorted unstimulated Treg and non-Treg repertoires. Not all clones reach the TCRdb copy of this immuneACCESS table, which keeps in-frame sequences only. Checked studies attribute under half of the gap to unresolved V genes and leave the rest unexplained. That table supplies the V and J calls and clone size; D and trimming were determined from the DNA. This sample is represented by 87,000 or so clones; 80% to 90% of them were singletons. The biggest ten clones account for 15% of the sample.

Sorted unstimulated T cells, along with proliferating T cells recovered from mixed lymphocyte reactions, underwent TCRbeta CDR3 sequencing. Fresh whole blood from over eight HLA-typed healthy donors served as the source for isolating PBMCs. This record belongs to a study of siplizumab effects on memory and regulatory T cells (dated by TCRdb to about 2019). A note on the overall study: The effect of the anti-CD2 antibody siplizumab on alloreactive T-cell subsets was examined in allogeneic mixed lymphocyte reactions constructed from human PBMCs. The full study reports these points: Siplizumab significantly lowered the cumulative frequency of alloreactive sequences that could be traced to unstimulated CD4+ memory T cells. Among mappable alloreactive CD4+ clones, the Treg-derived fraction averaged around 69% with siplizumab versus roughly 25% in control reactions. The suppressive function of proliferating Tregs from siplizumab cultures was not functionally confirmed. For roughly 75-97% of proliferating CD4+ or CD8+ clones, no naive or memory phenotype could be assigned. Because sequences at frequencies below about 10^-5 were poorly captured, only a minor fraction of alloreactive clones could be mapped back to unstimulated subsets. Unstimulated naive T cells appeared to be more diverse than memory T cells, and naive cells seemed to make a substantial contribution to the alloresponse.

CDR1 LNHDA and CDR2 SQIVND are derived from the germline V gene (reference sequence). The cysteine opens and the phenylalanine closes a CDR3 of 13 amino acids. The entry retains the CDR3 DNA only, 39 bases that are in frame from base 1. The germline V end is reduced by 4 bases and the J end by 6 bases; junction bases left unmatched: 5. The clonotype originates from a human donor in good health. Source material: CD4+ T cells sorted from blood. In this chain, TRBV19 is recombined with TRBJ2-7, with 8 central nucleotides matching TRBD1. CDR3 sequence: CASSTGTGGEQYF. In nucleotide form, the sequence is TGTGCCAGTAGTACAGGGACAGGCGGCGAGCAGTACTTC.